This TCR beta chain was sequenced during a study of blood T cell repertoires in COVID-19 (TCRdb year 2020). With respect to the entire study: Collaborator samples came from the United States, Italy and Spain and covered acute and convalescent phases of COVID-19. The prospective study material was composed of cDNA or gDNA derived from T cells, B-cell-depleted T cells, or PBMCs. Deeply sampled blood TCRbeta repertoires from subjects exposed to, actively infected with, or recovered from COVID-19 were included in the dataset. The repertoires were made available in a free public database intended to serve as a resource for research on the immune response to SARS-CoV-2. Samples were obtained from the ongoing ImmuneRACE study (first 160 participants) and from over a thousand subjects provided by 6 global collaborators. A de-identified subject ID, COVID-19 status, age in years and sex were almost always included in the sample metadata. Where available, HLA class I and class II types were taken from metadata supplied by the sample provider and were not determined by assay-based typing. General study outcomes and caveats: Clinical and demographic metadata were provided uncurated, with the amount varying by source and participant.

The collaborating institutions used their own protocols to collect whole blood in K2EDTA tubes. Collaborator samples were shipped for TCRbeta analysis as frozen whole blood, isolated PBMCs, or DNA extracted from either sample type. As to this clone: The antigen this receptor binds is unknown. No much larger clonotype is one base removed from it; base qualities were not supplied.

The germline V gene encodes CDR1 MRHNA and CDR2 SNTAGT. V and J are truncated by 0 bases and 4 bases respectively, leaving an intervening sequence of 10 bases. Its CDR3 holds 14 amino acids, cysteine through phenylalanine. Only the CDR3 region is kept as DNA, spanning 42 bases read in frame from base 1. TCRbeta CDR3 regions were amplified from genomic DNA by means of the immunoSEQ Assay, a bias-controlled multiplex PCR. The paper's processing steps were these. Within the assay, amplification of reference gene primers was used to estimate how many nucleated cells each sample contained. To quantify the absolute abundance of each unique TCRbeta CDR3 rearrangement, sequence reads were collapsed and filtered. For each sample, productive Simpson clonality was calculated as the square root of Simpson's diversity index over productive rearrangements. Not all clones reach the TCRdb copy of this immuneACCESS table, which keeps in-frame sequences only. Checked studies attribute under half of the gap to unresolved V genes and leave the rest unexplained. D and trimming were read from the DNA, whereas the V and J calls and clone size are those reported in that table. The sample data list around 99,000 clones, and about 79% of these were observed just once. In total, the top ten clones hold roughly 7.9% of the sample.

The origin of this receptor is a woman at least 80 years old with active or convalescent COVID-19. Sequencing was performed on peripheral blood. The chain is encoded by TRBV6-4 joined to TRBJ2-7, with a tentative D gene TRBD1 over 6 matching bases. This receptor carries the CDR3 CASSDSRRGYEQYF. The sequence in DNA is TGTGCCAGCAGTGACTCGCGCAGGGGATACGAGCAGTACTTC.